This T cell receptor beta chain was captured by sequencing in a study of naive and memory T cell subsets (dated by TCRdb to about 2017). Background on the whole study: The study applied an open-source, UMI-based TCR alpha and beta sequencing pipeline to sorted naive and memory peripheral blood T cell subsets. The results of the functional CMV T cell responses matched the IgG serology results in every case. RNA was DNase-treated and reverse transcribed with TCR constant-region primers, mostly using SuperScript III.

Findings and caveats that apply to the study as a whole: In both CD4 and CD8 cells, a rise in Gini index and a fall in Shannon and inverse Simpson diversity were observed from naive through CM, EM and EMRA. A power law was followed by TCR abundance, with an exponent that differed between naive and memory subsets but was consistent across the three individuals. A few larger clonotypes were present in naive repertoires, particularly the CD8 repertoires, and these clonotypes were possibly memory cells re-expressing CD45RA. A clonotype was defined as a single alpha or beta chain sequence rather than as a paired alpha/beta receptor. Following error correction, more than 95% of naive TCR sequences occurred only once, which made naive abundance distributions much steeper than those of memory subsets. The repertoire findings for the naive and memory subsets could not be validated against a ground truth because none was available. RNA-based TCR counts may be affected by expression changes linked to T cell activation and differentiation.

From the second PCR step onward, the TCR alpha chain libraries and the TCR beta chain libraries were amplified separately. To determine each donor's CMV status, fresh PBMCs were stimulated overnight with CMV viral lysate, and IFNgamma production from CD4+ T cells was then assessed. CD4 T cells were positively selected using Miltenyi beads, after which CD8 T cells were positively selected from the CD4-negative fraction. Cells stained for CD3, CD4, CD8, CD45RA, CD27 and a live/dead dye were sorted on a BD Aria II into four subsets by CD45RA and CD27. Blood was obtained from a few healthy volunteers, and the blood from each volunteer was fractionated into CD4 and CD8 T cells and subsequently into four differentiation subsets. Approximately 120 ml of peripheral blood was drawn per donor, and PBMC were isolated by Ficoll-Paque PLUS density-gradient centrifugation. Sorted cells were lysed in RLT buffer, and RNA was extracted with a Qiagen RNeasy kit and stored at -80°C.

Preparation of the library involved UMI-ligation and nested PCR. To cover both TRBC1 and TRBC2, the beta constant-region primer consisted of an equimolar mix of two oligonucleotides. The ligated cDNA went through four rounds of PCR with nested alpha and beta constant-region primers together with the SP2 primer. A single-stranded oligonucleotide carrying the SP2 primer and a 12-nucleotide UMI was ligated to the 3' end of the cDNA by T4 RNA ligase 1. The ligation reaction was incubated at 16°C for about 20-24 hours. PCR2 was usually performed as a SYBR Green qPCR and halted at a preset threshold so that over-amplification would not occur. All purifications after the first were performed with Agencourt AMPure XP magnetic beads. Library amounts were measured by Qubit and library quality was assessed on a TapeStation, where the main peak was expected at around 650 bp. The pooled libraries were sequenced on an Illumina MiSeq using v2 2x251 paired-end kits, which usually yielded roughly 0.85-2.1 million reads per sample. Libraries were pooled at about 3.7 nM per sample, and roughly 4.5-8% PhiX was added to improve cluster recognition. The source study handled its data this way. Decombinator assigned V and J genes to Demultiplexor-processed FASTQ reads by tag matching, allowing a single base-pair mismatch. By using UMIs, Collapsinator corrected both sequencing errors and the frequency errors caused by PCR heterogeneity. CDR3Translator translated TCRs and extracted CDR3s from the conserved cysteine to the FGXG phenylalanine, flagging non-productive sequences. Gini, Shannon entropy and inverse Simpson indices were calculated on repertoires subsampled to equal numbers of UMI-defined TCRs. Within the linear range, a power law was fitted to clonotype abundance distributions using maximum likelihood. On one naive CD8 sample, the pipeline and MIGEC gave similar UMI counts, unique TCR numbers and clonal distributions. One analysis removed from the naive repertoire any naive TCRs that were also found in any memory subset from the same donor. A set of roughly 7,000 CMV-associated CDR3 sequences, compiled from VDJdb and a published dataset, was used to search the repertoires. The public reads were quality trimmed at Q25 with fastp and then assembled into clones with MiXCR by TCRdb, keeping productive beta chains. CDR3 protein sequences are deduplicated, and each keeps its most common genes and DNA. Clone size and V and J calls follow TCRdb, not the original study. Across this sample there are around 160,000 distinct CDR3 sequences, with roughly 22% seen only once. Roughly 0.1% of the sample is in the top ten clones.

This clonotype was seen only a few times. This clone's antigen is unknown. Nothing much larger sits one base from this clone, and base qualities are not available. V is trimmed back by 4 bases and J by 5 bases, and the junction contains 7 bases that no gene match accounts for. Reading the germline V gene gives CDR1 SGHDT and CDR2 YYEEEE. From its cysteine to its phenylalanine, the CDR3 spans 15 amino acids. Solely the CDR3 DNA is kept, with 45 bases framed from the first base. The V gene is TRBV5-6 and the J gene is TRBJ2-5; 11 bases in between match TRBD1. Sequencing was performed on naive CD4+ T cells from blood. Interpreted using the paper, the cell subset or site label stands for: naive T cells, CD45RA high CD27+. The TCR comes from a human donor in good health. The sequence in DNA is TGTGCCAGCAGCGACCGGGACAGGGGGTTGGAGACCCAGTACTTC. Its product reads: CASSDRDRGLETQYF.